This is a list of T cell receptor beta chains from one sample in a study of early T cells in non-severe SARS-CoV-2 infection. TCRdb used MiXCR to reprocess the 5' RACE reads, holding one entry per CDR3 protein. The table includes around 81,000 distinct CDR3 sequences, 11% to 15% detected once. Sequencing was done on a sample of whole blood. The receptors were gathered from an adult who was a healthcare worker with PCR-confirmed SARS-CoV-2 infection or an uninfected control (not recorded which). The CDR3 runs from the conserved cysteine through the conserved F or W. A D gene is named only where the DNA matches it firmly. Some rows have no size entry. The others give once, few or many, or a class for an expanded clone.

cdr3_nt: TGCGCCAGCAGCCAAGTCCCCTACCAGGGAGGCTACACCTTC; cdr3_aa: CASSQVPYQGGYTF; clone_size: few; v_call: TRBV4-3; d_call: -; j_call: TRBJ1-2
cdr3_nt: TGTGCCAGCAGCGGGGGACAGGGACTCTACGAGCAGTACTTC; cdr3_aa: CASSGGQGLYEQYF; clone_size: few; v_call: TRBV5-4; d_call: TRBD1; j_call: TRBJ2-7
cdr3_nt: TGTGCCAGCAGCTGGAGCGGGGGCTCCTACAATGAGCAGTTCTTC; cdr3_aa: CASSWSGGSYNEQFF; clone_size: many; v_call: TRBV11-2; d_call: TRBD2; j_call: TRBJ2-1
cdr3_nt: TGTGCCAGCAGTCCGGGACCTTACGAGCAGTACTTC; cdr3_aa: CASSPGPYEQYF; clone_size: -; v_call: TRBV6-2/TRBV6-3; d_call: -; j_call: TRBJ2-7
cdr3_nt: TGCGCCAGCAGCCAAGAAGGGTTAGACAATGAGCAGTTCTTC; cdr3_aa: CASSQEGLDNEQFF; clone_size: few; v_call: TRBV4-3; d_call: -; j_call: TRBJ2-1
cdr3_nt: TGCAGTGCTCCCTTTGTCAGCGGGGGGACGGATGAGCAGTTCTTC; cdr3_aa: CSAPFVSGGTDEQFF; clone_size: few; v_call: TRBV20-1; d_call: TRBD2; j_call: TRBJ2-1
cdr3_nt: TGTGCCAGCAGCTTAGCCCGGGACAGGATCTACGGGGAGCTGTTTTTT; cdr3_aa: CASSLARDRIYGELFF; clone_size: few; v_call: TRBV7-8; d_call: TRBD1; j_call: TRBJ2-2
cdr3_nt: TGCAGCGCCCCGGCCCCCGGAGGAGGGAACACTGAAGCTTTCTTT; cdr3_aa: CSAPAPGGGNTEAFF; clone_size: few; v_call: TRBV29-1; d_call: -; j_call: TRBJ1-1
cdr3_nt: TGCGCCAGCAGCTTGGGGGCAAAGGGAAAACTGTTTTTT; cdr3_aa: CASSLGAKGKLFF; clone_size: -; v_call: TRBV5-1; d_call: -; j_call: TRBJ1-4
cdr3_nt: TGTGCCACCCTAGGGGGGGGCAGCTACAATGAGCAGTTCTTC; cdr3_aa: CATLGGGSYNEQFF; clone_size: -; v_call: TRBV6-1; d_call: -; j_call: TRBJ2-1
cdr3_nt: TGCAGCGCGGGACACCTCAACACTGAAGCTTTCTTT; cdr3_aa: CSAGHLNTEAFF; clone_size: -; v_call: TRBV29-1; d_call: -; j_call: TRBJ1-1
cdr3_nt: TGTGCCAGCAGTTACTCCCCGGGGGGGGAGGCTTTCTTT; cdr3_aa: CASSYSPGGEAFF; clone_size: medium-sized; v_call: TRBV6-5; d_call: -; j_call: TRBJ1-1
cdr3_nt: TGTGCCAGCAGTTTACTCTCTCGGACGGAGGGGCCACATCAGCCCCAGCATTTT; cdr3_aa: CASSLLSRTEGPHQPQHF; clone_size: medium-sized; v_call: TRBV27; d_call: -; j_call: TRBJ1-5
cdr3_nt: TGCAGTGCTAGACCAACCGGGACAGGCGATCAGCCCCAGCATTTT; cdr3_aa: CSARPTGTGDQPQHF; clone_size: few; v_call: TRBV20-1; d_call: TRBD1; j_call: TRBJ1-5
cdr3_nt: TGTGCCAGCACCCGACTTCAGCCTCGCACAGATACGCAGTATTTT; cdr3_aa: CASTRLQPRTDTQYF; clone_size: once; v_call: TRBV7-9; d_call: -; j_call: TRBJ2-3
cdr3_nt: TGTGCCAGCAGTGCAACAGATACGCAGTATTTT; cdr3_aa: CASSATDTQYF; clone_size: few; v_call: TRBV2; d_call: -; j_call: TRBJ2-3
cdr3_nt: TGTGCCAGCAGTTCCGGGGCCCCCCTTGAAGCTTTCTTT; cdr3_aa: CASSSGAPLEAFF; clone_size: few; v_call: TRBV28; d_call: -; j_call: TRBJ1-1
cdr3_nt: TGCAGCGTTGAACTATACCAGACCCAGTACTTC; cdr3_aa: CSVELYQTQYF; clone_size: -; v_call: TRBV29-1; d_call: -; j_call: TRBJ2-5
cdr3_nt: TGCGCCAGCAGCTTGGGACAGCTGACAGATACGCAGTATTTT; cdr3_aa: CASSLGQLTDTQYF; clone_size: -; v_call: TRBV5-1; d_call: -; j_call: TRBJ2-3
cdr3_nt: TGTGCCAGCAGCTTGGGTCCGAGCACAGATACGCAGTATTTT; cdr3_aa: CASSLGPSTDTQYF; clone_size: -; v_call: TRBV7-9; d_call: -; j_call: TRBJ2-3
cdr3_nt: TGTGCCAGTAGCGGGGGGCGCACAGATACGCAGTATTTT; cdr3_aa: CASSGGRTDTQYF; clone_size: -; v_call: TRBV10-3; d_call: TRBD2; j_call: TRBJ2-3
cdr3_nt: TGTGCCAGCAGTCCAAGTAGATTGAACACTGAAGCTTTCTTT; cdr3_aa: CASSPSRLNTEAFF; clone_size: -; v_call: TRBV12-3/TRBV12-4; d_call: -; j_call: TRBJ1-1
cdr3_nt: TGTGCCAGCAGTTTGAGGTCAGCGAATCAGCCCCAGCATTTT; cdr3_aa: CASSLRSANQPQHF; clone_size: few; v_call: TRBV28; d_call: -; j_call: TRBJ1-5
cdr3_nt: TGTGCCAGCAGTTATAACTATGGCTACACCTTC; cdr3_aa: CASSYNYGYTF; clone_size: few; v_call: TRBV28; d_call: -; j_call: TRBJ1-2
cdr3_nt: TGTGCCAGCAGCTTGAAGGGGGCCAATCAGCCCCAGCATTTT; cdr3_aa: CASSLKGANQPQHF; clone_size: -; v_call: TRBV5-6; d_call: TRBD1; j_call: TRBJ1-5
cdr3_nt: TGTGCCAGCAGCTTAGAGACCCAGCCCCAGCATTTT; cdr3_aa: CASSLETQPQHF; clone_size: few; v_call: TRBV7-9; d_call: -; j_call: TRBJ1-5
cdr3_nt: TGTGCCAGCGCAGTGGGACAGCTAAACACCGGGGAGCTGTTTTTT; cdr3_aa: CASAVGQLNTGELFF; clone_size: few; v_call: TRBV19; d_call: TRBD1; j_call: TRBJ2-2
cdr3_nt: TGCAGCGTTGGCGAGCGGGGGGTTAATGAGCAGTTCTTC; cdr3_aa: CSVGERGVNEQFF; clone_size: -; v_call: TRBV29-1; d_call: TRBD2; j_call: TRBJ2-1
cdr3_nt: TGCAGCCTGGCGTCAGCGGGGGGCCACACAGATACGCAGTATTTT; cdr3_aa: CSLASAGGHTDTQYF; clone_size: few; v_call: TRBV29-1; d_call: TRBD2; j_call: TRBJ2-3
cdr3_nt: TGTGCCAGCAGCCAGGTATTTAACACTGAAGCTTTCTTT; cdr3_aa: CASSQVFNTEAFF; clone_size: many; v_call: TRBV3-1; d_call: -; j_call: TRBJ1-1
cdr3_nt: TGTGCCAGCAGCTTGGCAGGAGGCACCATATATTTT; cdr3_aa: CASSLAGGTIYF; clone_size: few; v_call: TRBV7-2; d_call: -; j_call: TRBJ1-3
cdr3_nt: TGTGCCAGCAGTTCGAATCAGCCCCAGCATTTT; cdr3_aa: CASSSNQPQHF; clone_size: many; v_call: TRBV6-6; d_call: -; j_call: TRBJ1-5